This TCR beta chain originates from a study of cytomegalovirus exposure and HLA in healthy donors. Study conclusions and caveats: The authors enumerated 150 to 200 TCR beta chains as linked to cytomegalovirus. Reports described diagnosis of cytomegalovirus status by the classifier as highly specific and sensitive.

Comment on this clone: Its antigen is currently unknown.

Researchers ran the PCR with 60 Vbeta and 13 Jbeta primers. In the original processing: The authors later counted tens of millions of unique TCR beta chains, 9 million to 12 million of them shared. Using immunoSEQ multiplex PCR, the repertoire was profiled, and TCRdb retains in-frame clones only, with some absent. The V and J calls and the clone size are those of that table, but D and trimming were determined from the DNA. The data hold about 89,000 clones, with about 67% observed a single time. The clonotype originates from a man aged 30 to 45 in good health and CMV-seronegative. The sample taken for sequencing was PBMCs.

CDR3 in amino acids: CASSQDEAEYSPLHF. In DNA form, the CDR3 reads TGCGCCAGCAGCCAAGACGAGGCAGAATATTCACCCCTCCACTTT. The J gene is TRBJ1-6, the V gene TRBV4-3; D unresolved. V lost 0 bases and J lost 8, with 11 bases in between. Germline-derived CDR1 and CDR2 are LGHNA and YSLEER. CDR3 length: 15 amino acids.